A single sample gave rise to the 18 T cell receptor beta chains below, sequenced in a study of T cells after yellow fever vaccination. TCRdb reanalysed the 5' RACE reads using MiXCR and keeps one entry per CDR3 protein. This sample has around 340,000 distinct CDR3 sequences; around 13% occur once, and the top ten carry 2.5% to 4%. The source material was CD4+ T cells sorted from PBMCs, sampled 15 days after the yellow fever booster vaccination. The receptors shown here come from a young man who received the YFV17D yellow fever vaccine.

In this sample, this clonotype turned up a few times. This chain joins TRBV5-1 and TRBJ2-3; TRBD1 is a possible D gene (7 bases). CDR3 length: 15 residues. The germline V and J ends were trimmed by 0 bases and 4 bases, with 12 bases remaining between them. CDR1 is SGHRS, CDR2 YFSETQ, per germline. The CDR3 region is CASSLARGDSDTQYF. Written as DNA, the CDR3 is TGCGCCAGCAGCTTGGCCAGGGGGGATTCAGATACGCAGTATTTT.

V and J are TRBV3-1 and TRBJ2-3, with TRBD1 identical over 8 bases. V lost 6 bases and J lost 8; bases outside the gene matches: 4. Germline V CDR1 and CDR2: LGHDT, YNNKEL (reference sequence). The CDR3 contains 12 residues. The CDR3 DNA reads TGTGCCAGCAGTTATGACAGGGGTACGCAGTATTTT. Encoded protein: CASSYDRGTQYF.

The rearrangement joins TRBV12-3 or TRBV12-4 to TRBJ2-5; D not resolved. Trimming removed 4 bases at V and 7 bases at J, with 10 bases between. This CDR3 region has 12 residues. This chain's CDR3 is CASSSFPGTQYF. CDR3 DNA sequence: TGTGCCAGCAGTTCTTTCCCGGGGACCCAGTACTTC.

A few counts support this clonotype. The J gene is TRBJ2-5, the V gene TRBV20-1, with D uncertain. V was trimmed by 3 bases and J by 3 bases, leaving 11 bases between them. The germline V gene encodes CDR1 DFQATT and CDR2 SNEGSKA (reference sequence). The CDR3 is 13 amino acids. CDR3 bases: TGCAGTGCTAGTATAGTTTTTAAAGAGACCCAGTACTTC. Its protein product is CSASIVFKETQYF.

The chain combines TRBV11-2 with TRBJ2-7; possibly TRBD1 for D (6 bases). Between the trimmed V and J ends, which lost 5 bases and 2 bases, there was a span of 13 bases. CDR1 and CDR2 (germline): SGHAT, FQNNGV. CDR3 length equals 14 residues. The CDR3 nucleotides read TGTGCCAGCAGCCACGGGGCAGGGGCCTACGAGCAGTACGTC. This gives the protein CASSHGAGAYEQYV.

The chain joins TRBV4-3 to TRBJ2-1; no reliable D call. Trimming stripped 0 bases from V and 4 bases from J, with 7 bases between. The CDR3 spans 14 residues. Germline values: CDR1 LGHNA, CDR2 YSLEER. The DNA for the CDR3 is TGCGCCAGCAGCCAAGAAAAGGTTTACAATGAGCAGTTCTTC. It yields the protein CASSQEKVYNEQFF.

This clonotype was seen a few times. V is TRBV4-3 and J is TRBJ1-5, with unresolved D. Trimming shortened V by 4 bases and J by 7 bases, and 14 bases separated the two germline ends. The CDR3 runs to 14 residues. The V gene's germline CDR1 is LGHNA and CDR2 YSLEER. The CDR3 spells CASSPTDEGQPQHF. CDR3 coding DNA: TGCGCCAGCAGCCCGACGGACGAGGGCCAGCCCCAGCATTTT.

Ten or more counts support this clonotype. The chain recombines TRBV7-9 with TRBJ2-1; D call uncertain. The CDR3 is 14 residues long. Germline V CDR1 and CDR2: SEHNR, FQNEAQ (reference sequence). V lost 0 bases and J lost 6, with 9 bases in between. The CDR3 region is CASSLAFSSNEQFF. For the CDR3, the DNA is TGTGCCAGCAGCTTAGCTTTCTCCAGCAATGAGCAGTTCTTC.

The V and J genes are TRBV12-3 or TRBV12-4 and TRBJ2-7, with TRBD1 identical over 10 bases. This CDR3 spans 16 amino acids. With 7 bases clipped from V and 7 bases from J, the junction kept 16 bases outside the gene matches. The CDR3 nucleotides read TGTGCCAGCACCTTAGGGAGTGACAGGGGGCTAGGGGAGCAGTACGTC. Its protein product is CASTLGSDRGLGEQYV.

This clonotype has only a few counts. The CDR3 loop reads CAIRGGGPFGQYV. In DNA, the CDR3 is TGTGCCATCCGTGGCGGGGGACCTTTTGGGCAGTACGTC. This rearrangement joins TRBV10-3 to TRBJ2-7, with 7 nucleotides matching TRBD2. V was clipped by 8 bases and J by 9 bases; unmatched bases: 13. CDR1 ENHRY and CDR2 SYGVKD come from the germline V gene. The CDR3 has 13 amino acids.

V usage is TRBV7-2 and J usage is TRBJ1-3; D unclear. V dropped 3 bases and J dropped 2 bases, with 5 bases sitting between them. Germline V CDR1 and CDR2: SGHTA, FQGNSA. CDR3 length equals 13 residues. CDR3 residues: CASSFNTGNTIYF. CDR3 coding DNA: TGTGCCAGCAGCTTCAATACTGGAAACACCATATATTTT. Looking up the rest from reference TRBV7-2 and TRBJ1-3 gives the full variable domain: GAGVSQSPSNKVTEKGKDVELRCDPISGHTALYWYRQSLGQGLEFLIYFQGNSAPDKSGLPSDRFSAERTGGSVSTLTIQRTQQEDSAVYLCASSFNTGNTIYFGEGSWLTVV.

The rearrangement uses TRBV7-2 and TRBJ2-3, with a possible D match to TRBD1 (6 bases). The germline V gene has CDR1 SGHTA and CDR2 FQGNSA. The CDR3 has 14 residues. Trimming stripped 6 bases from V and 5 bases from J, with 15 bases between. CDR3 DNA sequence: TGTGCCAGCAGGCCCCCAGGGGCGATAGATACGCAGTATTTT. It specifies CASRPPGAIDTQYF.

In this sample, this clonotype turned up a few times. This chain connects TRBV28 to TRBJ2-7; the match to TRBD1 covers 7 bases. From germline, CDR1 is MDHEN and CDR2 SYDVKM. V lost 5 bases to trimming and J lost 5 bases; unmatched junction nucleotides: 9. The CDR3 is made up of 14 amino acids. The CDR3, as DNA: TGTGCCAGCAGTCCCACTGCAGGGGGAAACGAGCAGTACGTC. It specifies CASSPTAGGNEQYV.

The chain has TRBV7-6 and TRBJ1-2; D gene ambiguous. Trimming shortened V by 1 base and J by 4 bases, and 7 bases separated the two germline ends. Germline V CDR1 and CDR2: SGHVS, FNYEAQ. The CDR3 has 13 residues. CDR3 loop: CASSLDGSYGYTF. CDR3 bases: TGTGCCAGCAGCTTAGACGGCAGCTATGGCTACACCTTC. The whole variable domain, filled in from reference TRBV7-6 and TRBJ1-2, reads GAGVSQSPRYKVTKRGQDVALRCDPISGHVSLYWYRQALGQGPEFLTYFNYEAQQDKSGLPNDRFSAERPEGSISTLTIQRTEQRDSAMYRCASSLDGSYGYTFGSGTRLTVV.

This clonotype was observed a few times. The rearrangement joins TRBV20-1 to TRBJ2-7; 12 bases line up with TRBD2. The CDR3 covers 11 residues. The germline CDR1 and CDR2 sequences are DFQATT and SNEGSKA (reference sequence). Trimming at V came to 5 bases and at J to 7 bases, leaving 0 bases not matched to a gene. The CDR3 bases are TGCAGTGCTGGACTAGCGGGGGAGCAGTACGTC. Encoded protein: CSAGLAGEQYV.

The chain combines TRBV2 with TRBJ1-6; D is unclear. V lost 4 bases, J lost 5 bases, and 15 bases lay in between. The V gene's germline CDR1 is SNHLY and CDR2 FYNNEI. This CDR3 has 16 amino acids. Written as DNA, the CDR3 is TGTGCCAGCAGTGTACGGGGTCGCCTTGATAATTCACCCCTCCACTTT. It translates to CASSVRGRLDNSPLHF.

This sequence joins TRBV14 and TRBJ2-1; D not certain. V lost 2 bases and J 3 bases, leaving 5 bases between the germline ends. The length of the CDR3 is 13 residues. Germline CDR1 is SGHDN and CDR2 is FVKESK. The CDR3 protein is CASSQRLYNEQFF. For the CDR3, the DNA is TGTGCCAGCAGCCAACGCCTCTACAATGAGCAGTTCTTC.

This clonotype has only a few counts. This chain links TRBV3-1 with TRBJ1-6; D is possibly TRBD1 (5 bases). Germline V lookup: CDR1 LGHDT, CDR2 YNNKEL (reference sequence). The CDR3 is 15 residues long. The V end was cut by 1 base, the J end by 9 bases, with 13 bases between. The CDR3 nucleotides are TGTGCCAGCAGCCAAGTGGTTCAGGGAAGTTCACCCCTCCACTTT. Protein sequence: CASSQVVQGSSPLHF.